The next 6 T cell receptor beta chains were all read from a single sample in a study of tumor-infiltrating lymphocytes in primary liver carcinoma. TCR beta cDNA came from approximately 490 ng total RNA, primed with a constant-region primer. Generation of the TCR beta libraries relied on three nested multiplex PCR rounds using slightly modified ARM-PCR. Rounds one and two of PCR, each of approximately 11 cycles, were primed with TRBV1-TRBV30 forward primers and a C-beta reverse primer. Each CDR3 protein gets one entry after TCRdb re-called the multiplex PCR reads with MiXCR. The sample contains approximately 80,000 distinct CDR3 sequences, under 75% of which appear only once. Extraction of RNA together with DNA used about 18-30 mg of unsorted bulk tissue. Source material: tumor-adjacent normal liver tissue. These receptors came from a man aged 40-49 years with primary liver carcinoma and hepatitis B virus infection.

This clonotype was seen repeatedly, ten times or more. The rearrangement joins TRBV28 to TRBJ2-2; D might be TRBD1 or TRBD2, each matching 5 bases. The CDR3 is made up of 16 amino acids. Germline V gene sequence: CDR1 MDHEN, CDR2 SYDVKM. Trimming removed 1 base at V and 0 bases at J, with 9 bases between. CDR3 loop: CASSLLGDPNTGELFF. The CDR3 DNA follows: TGTGCCAGCAGTTTATTGGGGGACCCGAACACCGGGGAGCTGTTTTTT.

The chain combines TRBV4-1 with TRBJ1-5, with 8 bases that match TRBD1. J gave up 6 bases and V 0 bases, and 1 base lay outside the gene matches. CDR3 size: 14 residues. Per the germline V gene, CDR1 is MGHRA and CDR2 is YSYEKL. The CDR3 protein is CASSQDGQGQPQHF. The CDR3 DNA is TGCGCCAGCAGCCAAGATGGACAGGGTCAGCCCCAGCATTTT.

This clonotype came up a few times. The CDR3 does not close with the conserved phenylalanine or tryptophan, likely indicating a read error. The chain joins TRBV11-2 to TRBJ2-7, with D uncertain. The germline gives CDR1 SGHAT, CDR2 FQNNGV. The CDR3 consists of 14 residues. V lost 2 bases to trimming and J lost 2 bases, with 10 bases between them. The DNA of the CDR3 is TGTGCCAGCAGCTTAACCGAAGGAGCCTACGAGCAGTACCTC. It specifies CASSLTEGAYEQYL.

For this clonotype: The junction departs from the called germline gene at one end, perhaps through a read error. V is TRBV29-1 and J is TRBJ1-2, with 8 nucleotides matching TRBD1. Germline V gene lookup returns CDR1 SQVTM and CDR2 ANQGSEA. The CDR3 has 13 residues. The DNA for the CDR3 is TGCAGTGTCGCAGACAGGGGAAGCTATGACTACACCTTC. Translation: CSVADRGSYDYTF.

For this clonotype: At one end the junction does not follow the germline gene, possibly because of a read error. The V and J genes are TRBV5-4 and TRBJ2-2; 7 positions match TRBD1. The CDR3 consists of 13 residues. Germline V CDR1 and CDR2: SGHNT, YYREEE (reference sequence). The CDR3 is CAGRGMGTGELFF. The CDR3 DNA reads TGCGCCGGCAGGGGGATGGGGACCGGGGAGCTGTTTTTT.

Details on this clonotype: This may come from a read error, since a much larger clone is one base off. The chain has TRBV28 and TRBJ2-1; D may correspond to TRBD1 or TRBD2 (5 bases each). This CDR3 comprises 12 residues. V was shortened by 8 bases and J by 9 bases, with 14 bases between the two germline ends. CDR1 is MDHEN, CDR2 SYDVKM, per germline. CDR3 amino acids: CASQGEGFEQFF. DNA of the CDR3: TGTGCCAGCCAGGGAGAGGGTTTTGAGCAGTTCTTC.